This record covers a single T cell receptor beta chain. The data stem from a study of blood T cell repertoires in COVID-19. The authors' processing: Estimates of nucleated cell counts were drawn from the amplification of reference gene primers. Some clones are missing from TCRdb's copy, which holds only in-frame ones; the method was immunoSEQ multiplex PCR. V and J calls and clone size are those listed in that table; D and trimming were worked out from the DNA. The sample has 120,000 to 150,000 clones; more than 60% are singletons. Germline CDR1 LNHDA, CDR2 SQIVND (reference sequence). V lost 8 bases, J lost 0 bases, and 11 bases lay in between. The CDR3 contains 15 residues.

J is TRBJ2-6 and V is TRBV19; the D gene is possibly TRBD2 (6 bases). The sequencing sample was made of peripheral blood. The TCR originated in a man aged 50-59 years with acute or convalescent COVID-19. The CDR3 DNA reads TGTGCCAGTGCGGGACTTTTCTCTGGGGCCAACGTCCTGACTTTC. Its protein is CASAGLFSGANVLTF.